This T cell receptor (beta chain) was profiled in a study of shared clonotypes between healthy human individuals. Study outcomes and limitations: Clonotypes not shared had lower generation probabilities than those common to all four donors.

A word on this clone: No antigen is known for it.

The germline gives CDR1 PRHDT, CDR2 FYEKMQ (reference sequence). This CDR3 is 14 amino acids long. The V gene lost 5 bases and the J gene lost 1 base, with 10 bases spanning the gap. Produced via immunoSEQ multiplex PCR; TCRdb's table is partial and in-frame only. The sample shows 550,000 to 850,000 clones, around 70% of them seen only once. The chain couples TRBV13 to TRBJ2-3; D possibly corresponds to TRBD2 (5 bases). Sequenced sample: memory CD4+ T cells sorted from blood. Subset noted: CD45RA-negative fraction. The sequence was collected from a woman in her 30s in good health. CDR3 coding DNA: TGTGCCAGCAGCCCGACTACTCGCACAGATACGCAGTATTTT. As protein: CASSPTTRTDTQYF.